One sample yielded the 2 T cell receptor beta chains listed below, sequenced in a study of blood T cell repertoires in COVID-19. Assay used: immunoSEQ multiplex PCR; TCRdb lists only in-frame clones, some missing. Counted here are about 270,000 clones, around nine tenths occurring once; the ten biggest clones make up roughly 2.6%. The sample was PBMCs or T cells enriched from blood (not recorded which). The source of these receptors is a woman younger than 35 who had recovered from COVID-19.

This clone was seen more than once but under ten times. The chain recombines TRBV2 with TRBJ2-3; maybe TRBD1 (6 bases). The CDR3 extends over 16 amino acids. CDR1 and CDR2 from the germline V gene are SNHLY and FYNNEI. V shed 5 bases and J shed 0 bases, with 15 bases lying between them. The CDR3 sequence: CASSTGTTPSTDTQYF. The CDR3 nucleotides are TGTGCCAGCAGTACGGGGACAACCCCTAGCACAGATACGCAGTATTTT.

This chain joins TRBV27 and TRBJ1-1, with D maybe TRBD1 (5 bases). Trimming stripped 6 bases from V and 1 base from J, with 15 bases between. This CDR3 region has 15 residues. The germline gives CDR1 MNHEY, CDR2 SMNVEV (reference sequence). The CDR3 DNA reads TGTGCCAGCAGCCGCGCGGCGGGACGGAACACTGAAGCTTTCTTT. Its translation: CASSRAAGRNTEAFF.